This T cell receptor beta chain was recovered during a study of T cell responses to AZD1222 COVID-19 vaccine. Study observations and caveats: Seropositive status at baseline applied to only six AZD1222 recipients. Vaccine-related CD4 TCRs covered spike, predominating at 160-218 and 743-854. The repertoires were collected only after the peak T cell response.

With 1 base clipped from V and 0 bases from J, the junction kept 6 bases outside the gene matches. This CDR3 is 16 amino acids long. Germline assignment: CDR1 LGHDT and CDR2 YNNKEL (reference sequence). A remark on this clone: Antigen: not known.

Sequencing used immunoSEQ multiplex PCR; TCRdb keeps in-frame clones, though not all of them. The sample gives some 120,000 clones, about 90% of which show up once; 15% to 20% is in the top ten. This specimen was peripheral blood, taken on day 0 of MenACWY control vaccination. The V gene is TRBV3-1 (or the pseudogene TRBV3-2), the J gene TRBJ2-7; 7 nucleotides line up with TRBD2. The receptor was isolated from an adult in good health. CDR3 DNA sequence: TGTGCCAGCAGCCAAGGGACTAGGTCGAGCTCCTACGAGCAGTACTTC. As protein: CASSQGTRSSSYEQYF.